This T cell receptor beta chain appears in the sequencing data of a study of OX40 agonist ivuxolimab in advanced cancers. Study information: The treatment was a fully human IgG2 OX40 agonist, ivuxolimab. Three patients showed partial responses: one hepatocellular carcinoma and two cutaneous melanoma cases. Overall study results and limits: Some of the nonresponding patients also showed low levels of normalized T-cell clonal expansion.

Baseline, cycle 4 day 1, and cycle 7 day 1 were the blood sampling points. The table came from immunoSEQ multiplex PCR; TCRdb's copy has only in-frame clones and leaves some out. The table has 130,000 or so clones, approximately 94% seen once. The CDR3 sequence is 16 residues long. CDR1 is ENHRY and CDR2 is SYGVKD in the germline V gene. V was cut by 7 bases and J by 4 bases, with 21 bases left in between. Regarding this clone: What it recognizes is unknown.

This sequence was found in an adult with an advanced solid tumor such as melanoma, head and neck, liver or kidney cancer. The sequences come from CD4+ or CD8+ T cells sorted from blood, collected in a trial of the OX40 agonist ivuxolimab. V usage is TRBV10-3 and J usage is TRBJ2-3; perhaps D is TRBD1 or TRBD2 (5 bases each). The CDR3 loop is CAITSGTSQWADTQYF. The CDR3 DNA reads TGTGCCATCACGTCCGGGACCTCCCAATGGGCAGATACGCAGTATTTT.